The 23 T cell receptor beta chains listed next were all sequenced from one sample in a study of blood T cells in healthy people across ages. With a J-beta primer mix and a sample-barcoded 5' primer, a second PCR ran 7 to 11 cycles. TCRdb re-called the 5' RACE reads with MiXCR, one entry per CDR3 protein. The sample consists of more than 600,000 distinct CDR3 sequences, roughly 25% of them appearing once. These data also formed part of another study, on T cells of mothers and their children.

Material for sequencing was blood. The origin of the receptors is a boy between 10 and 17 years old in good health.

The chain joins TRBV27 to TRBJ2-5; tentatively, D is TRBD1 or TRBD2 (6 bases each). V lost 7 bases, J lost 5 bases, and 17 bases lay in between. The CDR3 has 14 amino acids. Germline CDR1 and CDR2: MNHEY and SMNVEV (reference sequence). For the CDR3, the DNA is TGTGCCAGCAATAGGGGGGTGGACGATGAGACCCAGTACTTC. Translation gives CASNRGVDDETQYF.

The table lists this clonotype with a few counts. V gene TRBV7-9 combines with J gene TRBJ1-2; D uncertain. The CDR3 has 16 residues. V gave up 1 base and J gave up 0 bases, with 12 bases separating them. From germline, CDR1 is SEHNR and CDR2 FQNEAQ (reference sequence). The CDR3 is CASSLVSRETNYGYTF. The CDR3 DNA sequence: TGTGCCAGCAGCTTAGTTAGTCGGGAGACTAACTATGGCTACACCTTC.

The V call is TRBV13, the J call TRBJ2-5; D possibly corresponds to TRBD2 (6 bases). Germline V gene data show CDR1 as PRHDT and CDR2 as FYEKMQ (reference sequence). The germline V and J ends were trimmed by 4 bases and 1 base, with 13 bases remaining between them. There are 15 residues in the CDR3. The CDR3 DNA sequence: TGTGCCAGCAGCTCGACGGGACTGATCCAAGAGACCCAGTACTTC. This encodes CASSSTGLIQETQYF.

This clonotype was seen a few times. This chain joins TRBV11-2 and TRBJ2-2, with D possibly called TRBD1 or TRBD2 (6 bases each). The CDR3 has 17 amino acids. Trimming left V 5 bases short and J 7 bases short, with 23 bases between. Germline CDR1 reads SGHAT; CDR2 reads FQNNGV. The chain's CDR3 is CASSLSEGLQGDGELFF. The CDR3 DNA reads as TGTGCCAGCAGCCTCTCGGAGGGGTTACAGGGAGACGGGGAGCTGTTTTTT.

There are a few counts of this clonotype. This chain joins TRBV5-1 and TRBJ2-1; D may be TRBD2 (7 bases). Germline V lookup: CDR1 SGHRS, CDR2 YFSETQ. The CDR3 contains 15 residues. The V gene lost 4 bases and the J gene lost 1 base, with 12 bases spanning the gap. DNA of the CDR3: TGCGCCAGCAGCGCGGGGGACAAATCCTACAATGAGCAGTTCTTC. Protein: CASSAGDKSYNEQFF.

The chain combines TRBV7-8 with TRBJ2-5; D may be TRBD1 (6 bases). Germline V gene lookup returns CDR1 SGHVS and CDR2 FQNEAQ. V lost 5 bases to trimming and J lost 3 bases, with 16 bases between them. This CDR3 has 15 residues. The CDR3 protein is CASSRTVRIEETQYF. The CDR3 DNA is TGTGCCAGCAGCCGGACAGTCAGAATTGAAGAGACCCAGTACTTC.

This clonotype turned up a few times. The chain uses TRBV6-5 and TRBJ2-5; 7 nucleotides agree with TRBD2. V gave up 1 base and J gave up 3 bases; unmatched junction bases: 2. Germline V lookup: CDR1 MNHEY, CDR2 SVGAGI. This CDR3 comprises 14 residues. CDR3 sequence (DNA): TGTGCCAGCAGTTACTTCGGGACTAAAGAGACCCAGTACTTC. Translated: CASSYFGTKETQYF.

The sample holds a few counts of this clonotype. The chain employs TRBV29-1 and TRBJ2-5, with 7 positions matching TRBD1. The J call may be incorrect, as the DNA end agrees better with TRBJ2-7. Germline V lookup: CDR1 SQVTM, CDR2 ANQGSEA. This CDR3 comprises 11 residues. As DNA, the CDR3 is TGCAGCGTCGGACAGGAATACGAGCAGTACTTC. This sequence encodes CSVGQEYEQYF.

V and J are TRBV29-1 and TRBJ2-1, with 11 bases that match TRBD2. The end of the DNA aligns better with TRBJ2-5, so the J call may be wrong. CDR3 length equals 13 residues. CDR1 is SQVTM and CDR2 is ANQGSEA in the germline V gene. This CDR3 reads CSVRLAGGETQYF. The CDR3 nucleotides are TGCAGCGTCCGCCTAGCGGGAGGTGAGACCCAGTACTTC.

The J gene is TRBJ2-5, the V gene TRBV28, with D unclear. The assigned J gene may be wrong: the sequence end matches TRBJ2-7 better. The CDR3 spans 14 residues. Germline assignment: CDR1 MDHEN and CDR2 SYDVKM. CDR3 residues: CASRRREAAYEQYF. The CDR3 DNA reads TGTGCCAGCAGGCGACGCGAGGCTGCCTACGAGCAGTACTTC.

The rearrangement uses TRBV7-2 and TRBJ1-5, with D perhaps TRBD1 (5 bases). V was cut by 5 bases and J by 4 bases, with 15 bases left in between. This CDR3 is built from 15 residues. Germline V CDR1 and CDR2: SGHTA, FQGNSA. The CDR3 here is CASSPSGGANQPQHF. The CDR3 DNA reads TGTGCCAGCAGCCCTTCGGGGGGTGCTAATCAGCCCCAGCATTTT.

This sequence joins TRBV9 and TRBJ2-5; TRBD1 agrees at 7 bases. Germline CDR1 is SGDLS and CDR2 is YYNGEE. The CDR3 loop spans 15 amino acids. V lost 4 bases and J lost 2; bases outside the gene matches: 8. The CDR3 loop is CASSTSGTEQETQYF. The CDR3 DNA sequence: TGTGCCAGCAGCACCTCCGGGACAGAGCAAGAGACCCAGTACTTC.

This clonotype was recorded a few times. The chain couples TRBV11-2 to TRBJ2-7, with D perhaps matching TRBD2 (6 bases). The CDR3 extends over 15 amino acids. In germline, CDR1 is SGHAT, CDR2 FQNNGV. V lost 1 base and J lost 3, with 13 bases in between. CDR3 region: CASSLVGGSNYEQYF. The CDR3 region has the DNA TGTGCCAGCAGCTTAGTGGGGGGATCAAACTACGAGCAGTACTTC. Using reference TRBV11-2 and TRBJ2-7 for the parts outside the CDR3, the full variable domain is EAGVAQSPRYKIIEKRQSVAFWCNPISGHATLYWYQQILGQGPKLLIQFQNNGVVDDSQLPKDRFSAERLKGVDSTLKIQPAKLEDSAVYLCASSLVGGSNYEQYFGPGTRLTVT.

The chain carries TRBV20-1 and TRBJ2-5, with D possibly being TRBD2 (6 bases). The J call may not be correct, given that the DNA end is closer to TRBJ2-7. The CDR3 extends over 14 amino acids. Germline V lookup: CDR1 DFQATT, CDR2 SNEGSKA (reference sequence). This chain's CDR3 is CSASGGRTDYEQYF. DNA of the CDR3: TGCAGTGCTAGTGGGGGGAGGACCGACTACGAGCAGTACTTC.

CDR3 DNA: TGCGCCAGCAGCCAAGGTGGGCTAAAAGGACCTGATACGCAGTATTTT. It specifies CASSQGGLKGPDTQYF. The chain uses TRBV4-1 and TRBJ2-3, with D unresolved. CDR1 MGHRA and CDR2 YSYEKL come from the germline V gene. With 1 base removed from V and 6 bases from J, the gap between germline ends came to 17 bases. The CDR3 sequence is 16 residues long.

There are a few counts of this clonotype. CDR3 bases: TGTGCCAGCAATAGTCAGGGCGGGCACAATGAGCAGTTCTTC. Translating gives CASNSQGGHNEQFF. The chain recombines TRBV7-9 with TRBJ2-1, with D perhaps assigned TRBD1 or TRBD2 (5 bases each). The CDR3 loop spans 14 amino acids. Looked up from germline, CDR1 is SEHNR and CDR2 is FQNEAQ (reference sequence). V was cut by 7 bases and J by 5 bases, with 15 bases left in between. Filled out from reference TRBV7-9 and TRBJ2-1, the complete variable domain reads DTGVSQNPRHKITKRGQNVTFRCDPISEHNRLYWYRQTLGQGPEFLTYFQNEAQLEKSRLLSDRFSAERPKGSFSTLEIQRTEQGDSAMYLCASNSQGGHNEQFFGPGTRLTVL.

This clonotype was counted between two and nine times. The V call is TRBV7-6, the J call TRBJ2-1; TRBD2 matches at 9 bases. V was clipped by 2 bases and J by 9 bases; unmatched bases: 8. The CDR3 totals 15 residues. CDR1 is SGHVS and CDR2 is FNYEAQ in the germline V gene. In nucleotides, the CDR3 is TGTGCCAGCAGCTTAATGGGGACTAGCACGACTGAGCAGTTCTTC. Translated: CASSLMGTSTTEQFF.

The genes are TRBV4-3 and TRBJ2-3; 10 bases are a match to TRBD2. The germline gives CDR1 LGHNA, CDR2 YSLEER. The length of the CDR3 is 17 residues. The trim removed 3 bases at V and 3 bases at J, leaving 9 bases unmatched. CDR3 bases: TGCGCCAGCAGCCAGGATCCCGGACTAGCGGTAACAGATACGCAGTATTTT. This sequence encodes CASSQDPGLAVTDTQYF.

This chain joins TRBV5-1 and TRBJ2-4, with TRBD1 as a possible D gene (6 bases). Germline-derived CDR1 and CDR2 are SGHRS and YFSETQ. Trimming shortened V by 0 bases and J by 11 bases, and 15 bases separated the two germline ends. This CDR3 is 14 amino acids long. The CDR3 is CASSLGGGARFQYF. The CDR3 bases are TGCGCCAGCAGCTTGGGTGGGGGCGCGAGGTTTCAGTACTTC.

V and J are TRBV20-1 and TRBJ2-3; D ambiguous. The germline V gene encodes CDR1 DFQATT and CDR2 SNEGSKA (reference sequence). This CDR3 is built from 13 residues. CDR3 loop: CSSPLQITDTQYF. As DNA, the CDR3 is TGCAGCTCCCCTCTTCAGATCACAGATACGCAGTATTTT.

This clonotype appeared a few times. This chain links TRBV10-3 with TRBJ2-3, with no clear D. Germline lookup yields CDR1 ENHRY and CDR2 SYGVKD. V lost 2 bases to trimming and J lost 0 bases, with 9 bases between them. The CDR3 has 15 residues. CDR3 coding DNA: TGTGCCATCAGTGAGCTCAGTCTCAGCACAGATACGCAGTATTTT. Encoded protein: CAISELSLSTDTQYF.

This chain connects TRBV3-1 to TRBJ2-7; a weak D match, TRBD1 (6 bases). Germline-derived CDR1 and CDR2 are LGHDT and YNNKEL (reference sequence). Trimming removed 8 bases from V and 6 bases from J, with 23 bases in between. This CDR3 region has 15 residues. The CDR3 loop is CASAITGTTPGEQYF. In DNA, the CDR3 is TGTGCCAGCGCTATAACCGGGACAACCCCTGGCGAGCAGTACTTC.

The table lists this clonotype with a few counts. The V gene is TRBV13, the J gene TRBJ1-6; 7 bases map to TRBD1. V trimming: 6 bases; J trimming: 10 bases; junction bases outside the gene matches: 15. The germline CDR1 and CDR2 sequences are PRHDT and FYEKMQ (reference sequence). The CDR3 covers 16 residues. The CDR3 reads CASRDDREKTSSPLHF. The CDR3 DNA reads TGTGCCAGCAGAGACGACAGGGAGAAAACTAGCTCACCCCTCCACTTT.